In its sample, the clone carrying this T cell receptor beta chain was seen many times. This record comes from a study of T cells in Graves' hyperthyroidism and ophthalmopathy. V gave up 10 bases and J gave up 0 bases, with 10 bases separating them. In germline, CDR1 is ENHRY, CDR2 SYGVKD. The CDR3 has 14 amino acids. From RNA transcripts, TCR beta CDR3 regions were amplified. The TCR CDR3 was amplified in a first-round RT-PCR using the HTBI primer set. TCRdb used MiXCR to reprocess the multiplex PCR reads, holding one entry per CDR3 protein. The data hold hundreds of thousands of distinct CDR3 sequences, with 38% observed a single time.

This receptor was identified in a man aged 18 to 35 with Graves' hyperthyroidism. J is TRBJ2-6 and V is TRBV10-3; no reliable D call. Sequenced input: blood. The CDR3 sequence: CATTHDSGANVLTF. The CDR3 nucleotides are TGTGCCACCACTCATGACTCTGGGGCCAACGTCCTGACTTTC.